This TCR beta chain was captured in a study of CD8 T cells in Susac syndrome. CDR1 SNHLY and CDR2 FYNNEI come from the germline V gene. Germline trimming cut 6 bases from V and 4 bases from J; bases unmatched to any gene: 5. This CDR3 is 14 amino acids long. Roughly 0.45 to 1 ug RNA was reverse transcribed with random hexamers. TCRdb called the immunoSEQ multiplex PCR reads again in MiXCR, with one record for every CDR3 protein. The profile shows over 100,000 distinct CDR3 sequences, about 96% of them singletons. CD8+ and CD4+ T cells from blood underwent TCR beta sequencing. Matching for age and sex applied to the controls, who were healthy donors. The CD8+ and CD4+ T cells were negatively isolated, with the TEMRA cells enriched by FACS.

This clonotype was sampled from a human donor in good health. The sample taken for sequencing was CD4+ T cells from PBMCs. The chain carries TRBV2 and TRBJ2-3, with 9 positions matching TRBD2. CDR3: CASSDSGGPDTQYF. CDR3 nucleotide sequence: TGTGCCAGCAGCGATAGCGGGGGCCCAGATACGCAGTATTTT.